These 22 T cell receptor beta chains were sequenced from one sample in a study of T cells in women clearing cervical HPV infection. The protocol was immunoSEQ multiplex PCR, while the TCRdb copy is restricted to in-frame clones and leaves out a portion. This sample's clone table lists about 24,000 clones. The sample consisted of blood buffy coat. The receptor set was obtained from a woman between 18 and 75 years old with a cervical HPV16 infection that either progressed to CIN3+ or cleared (not recorded which).

Worth noting for this clone: From the germline J gene comes the end of the CDR3, since the read stops 3 residues before it. V gene TRBV7-3 combines with J gene TRBJ1-1, with D hard to call. The CDR3 loop spans 13 amino acids. In germline, CDR1 is SGHTA, CDR2 FQGTGA. The ends were cut back, 2 bases at V and 4 bases at J, with 8 bases in the middle. The covered CDR3 bases are TGTGCCAGCAGCTTAGAGGGCAGCACTGAA. Its translation is CASSLEGSTE. The CDR3 in full is CASSLEGSTEAFF.

Remarks on this clone: The missing CDR3 end, 3 residues past where the read stops, is filled in from the germline J gene. The genes are TRBV10-1 and TRBJ2-7; 10 positions match TRBD2. The V gene end was trimmed by 5 bases and the J gene end by 0 bases; junction bases not matched to a gene: 1. The CDR3 length is 14 residues. Germline V lookup: CDR1 WNHNN, CDR2 SYGVQD (reference sequence). The CDR3 is CASSTSGNSYEQYF. Incomplete CDR3 DNA: TGCGCCAGCAGTACTAGCGGGAACTCCTACGAG.

As to this clone: The CDR3 goes on 3 residues after the read ends, and that part is filled in from the germline J gene. The chain is built from TRBV7-9 and TRBJ1-2; D unclear. The CDR3 has 15 residues. Germline-derived CDR1 and CDR2 are SEHNR and FQNEAQ (reference sequence). Trimming removed 4 bases from V and 5 bases from J, with 17 bases in between. The CDR3 loop reads CASSSTGSDLYGYTF. The covered CDR3 bases are TGTGCCAGCAGCTCCACCGGTAGCGACCTTTATGGC.

As regards this clone: The observed sequence ends 3 residues before the CDR3 terminus, with the missing tail filled in from the germline J gene. The chain is built from TRBV18 and TRBJ2-7; D call uncertain. The germline CDR1 and CDR2 sequences are KGHSH and LQKENI. V gave up 5 bases and J gave up 3 bases, with 17 bases separating them. The CDR3 contains 15 residues. The covered CDR3 bases are TGTGCCAGCTCAGGTAGCACCCGTTTTTTCTACGAG. It codes for CASSGSTRFFYE. The full CDR3 sequence reads CASSGSTRFFYEQYF.

Worth noting for this clone: The read finishes 3 residues shy of the CDR3 end, and the germline J gene is used to complete it. The chain couples TRBV11-3 to TRBJ2-7; 7 bases agree with TRBD2. Germline V CDR1 and CDR2: SGHNT, YENEEA. The CDR3 loop spans 15 amino acids. The V segment lost 5 bases and the J segment 2 bases; nucleotides outside the gene matches: 9. The CDR3 DNA, read in part, is TGTGCCAGCAGCCCCACTAGCGCTTCAACCTACGAG. The encoded protein is CASSPTSASTYE. The whole CDR3 reads CASSPTSASTYEQYF. Full variable domain (remainder filled in from reference TRBV11-3 and TRBJ2-7): EAGVVQSPRYKIIEKKQPVAFWCNPISGHNTLYWYLQNLGQGPELLIRYENEEAVDDSQLPKDRFSAERLKGVDSTLKIQPAELGDSAVYLCASSPTSASTYEQYFGPGTRLTVT.

On this clone itself: The read comes to an end 3 residues before the CDR3 does, leaving the germline J gene to fill in the end. V gene TRBV11-2 combines with J gene TRBJ1-4; maybe TRBD1 (5 bases). Trimming pared 6 bases from V and 4 bases from J, leaving 15 bases between. The germline V gene has CDR1 SGHAT and CDR2 FQNNGV. The CDR3 extends over 15 amino acids. The CDR3 region is CASSLNMGGNEKLFF. The sequenced CDR3 bases are TGTGCCAGCAGTCTAAACATGGGGGGTAATGAAAAA.

Notes on this clone: From the germline J gene comes the end of the CDR3, since the read stops 3 residues before it. V is TRBV6-2 or TRBV6-3 and J is TRBJ2-7; a possible D gene is TRBD1 (7 bases). The CDR3 is made up of 16 amino acids. Germline V lookup: CDR1 MNHEY, CDR2 SVGEGT. V was pared by 5 bases and J by 5 bases, with 22 bases between. CDR3 DNA, as far as it was read: TGTGCCAGCAGTCTCAATTTCCGGAGGGGGCGAAACGAG. Encoded protein: CASSLNFRRGRNE. The full CDR3 protein is CASSLNFRRGRNEQYF.

A remark on this clone: Compared with germline, one end of the junction differs, possibly owing to a read error. The CDR3: CASSARGQDGKSSYNSPLHF. The covered CDR3 bases are TGTGCTAGCAGCGCGAGGGGACAGGACGGTAAAAGCTCCTATAATTCACCC. V and J are TRBV9 and TRBJ1-6; TRBD1 matches at 8 bases. The missing CDR3 end, 3 residues past where the read stops, is filled in from the germline J gene. The CDR3 contains 20 residues. CDR1 and CDR2 (germline): SGDLS, YYNGEE.

Regarding this clone: The read ends 3 residues before the CDR3 terminus; that terminus is restored from the germline J gene. V gene TRBV19 combines with J gene TRBJ2-1; D gene uncertain. Trimming removed 4 bases at V and 0 bases at J, with 7 bases between. The V gene's germline CDR1 is LNHDA and CDR2 SQIVND (reference sequence). The CDR3 extends over 14 amino acids. The CDR3 here is CASSKGNSYNEQFF. CDR3 DNA (partial): TGTGCCAGTAGTAAAGGTAACTCCTACAATGAG.

A note on this clone: Coverage ceases 3 residues before the CDR3 finishes, and the germline J gene fills in the end. This chain joins TRBV19 and TRBJ2-7; D gene uncertain. Trimming pared 6 bases from V and 2 bases from J, leaving 5 bases between. Germline values: CDR1 LNHDA, CDR2 SQIVND (reference sequence). This CDR3 has 11 amino acids. The CDR3 protein is CASRSAYEQYF. CDR3 DNA, as far as it was read: TGTGCCAGTAGGTCGGCCTACGAG.

With respect to this clone: The read is 3 residues too short to cover the CDR3 end, so that end is filled in from the germline J gene. The gene calls are TRBV11-2 and TRBJ1-6; D perhaps matches TRBD1 (6 bases). The CDR3 length is 14 residues. The ends were cut back, 5 bases at V and 9 bases at J, with 14 bases in the middle. From germline, CDR1 is SGHAT and CDR2 FQNNGV. The sequenced CDR3 bases are TGTGCCAGCAGCCCCCTACAGGGCGGTTCACCC. It yields the protein CASSPLQGGSP. The full CDR3 is CASSPLQGGSPLHF.

As concerns this clone: The CDR3 goes on 3 residues after the read ends, and that part is filled in from the germline J gene. The chain uses TRBV5-1 and TRBJ2-5, with D possibly TRBD2 on 7 matching bases. Germline assignment: CDR1 SGHRS and CDR2 YFSETQ. V was pared by 3 bases and J by 4 bases, with 13 bases between. CDR3 length equals 14 residues. The CDR3 here is CASSWGGGGETQYF. The CDR3 bases that were read are TGCGCCAGCAGCTGGGGCGGGGGCGGAGAGACC.

Notes on this clone: Read data end 3 residues before the CDR3 end; the end is taken from the germline J gene. The chain carries TRBV20-1 and TRBJ1-5, with D unresolved. CDR1 DFQATT and CDR2 SNEGSKA come from the germline V gene (reference sequence). CDR3 size: 15 residues. The V end was cut by 3 bases, the J end by 2 bases, with 14 bases between. The CDR3 bases that were read are TGCAGTGCTAGGGGCGAACGAGGCGGCAATCAGCCC. This codes for CSARGERGGNQP. The entire CDR3 protein reads CSARGERGGNQPQHF.

CDR3: CASSPTVTSGSNDYTF. CDR3 bases read: TGTGCCAGCTCACCAACGGTGACTAGCGGGAGCAATGAC. The chain recombines TRBV18 with TRBJ1-2; D gene uncertain. The CDR3 goes on 3 residues after the read ends, and that part is filled in from the germline J gene. Germline CDR1 is KGHSH and CDR2 is LQKENI. The CDR3 consists of 16 residues.

The CDR3 spells CAGMGRGKVHEQFF. The DNA read from the CDR3 is TGTGCCGGAATGGGCCGGGGAAAAGTGCATGAG. This chain uses TRBV30 with TRBJ2-1; D is perhaps TRBD2 (5 bases). The read terminates 3 residues ahead of where the CDR3 ends, so the germline J gene completes it. The CDR3 extends over 14 amino acids. The germline CDR1 and CDR2 sequences are GTSNPN and SVGIG (reference sequence). The V and J ends lost 8 bases and 8 bases respectively, with 22 bases between them.

The CDR3 DNA, read in part, is TGTGCCAGTAGTTTGGGGGCCGGGACAGGGGTAGAGACC. Residues: CASSLGAGTGVET. The full CDR3 reads CASSLGAGTGVETQYF. This rearrangement joins TRBV19 to TRBJ2-5, with 10 bases identical to TRBD1. The read is 3 residues too short to cover the CDR3 end, so that end is filled in from the germline J gene. Per the germline V gene, CDR1 is LNHDA and CDR2 is SQIVND (reference sequence). The V and J ends lost 5 bases and 4 bases, in that order; junction bases with no gene match: 10. CDR3 length: 16 residues.

As regards this clone: The read halts 3 residues ahead of the CDR3 end, with the missing end drawn from the germline J gene. This rearrangement joins TRBV19 to TRBJ2-7; 10 bases align to TRBD1. The germline V gene encodes CDR1 LNHDA and CDR2 SQIVND (reference sequence). The length of the CDR3 is 15 residues. Unmatched junction bases numbered 8, after V lost 6 bases and J lost 3 bases. The sequenced CDR3 bases are TGTGCCAGTAGCGGATGGGGACAGGGGATCTACGAG. Encoded protein: CASSGWGQGIYE. The entire CDR3 reads CASSGWGQGIYEQYF.

Remarks on this clone: The read ends 3 residues before the CDR3 terminus; that terminus is restored from the germline J gene. The V gene is TRBV20-1, the J gene TRBJ2-1, with 9 bases lining up with TRBD2. Germline V gene sequence: CDR1 DFQATT, CDR2 SNEGSKA (reference sequence). The V and J ends lost 7 bases and 9 bases, in that order; junction bases with no gene match: 10. CDR3 length: 13 residues. The CDR3 DNA, read in part, is TGCAGTGGTGAAGCGGGGGGCCGGGGTGAG. Amino acids: CSGEAGGRGE. The complete CDR3 reads CSGEAGGRGEQFF.

On this clone: Read coverage stops 3 residues before the CDR3 terminus; the germline J gene supplies the remainder. The genes are TRBV30 and TRBJ1-4; a possible D gene is TRBD1 (6 bases). In germline, CDR1 is GTSNPN, CDR2 SVGIG (reference sequence). The CDR3 contains 15 residues. CDR3 amino acids: CAWGRGGRGNSPLFF. CDR3 bases read: TGTGCCTGGGGCCGCGGTGGCAGGGGAAATTCACCA.

Note on this clone: The sequence runs out 3 residues before the end of the CDR3; the remainder is reconstructed from the germline J gene. J is TRBJ1-3 and V is TRBV20-1, with 9 positions matching TRBD1. The V gene's germline CDR1 is DFQATT and CDR2 SNEGSKA (reference sequence). Germline trimming cut 7 bases from V and 4 bases from J; bases unmatched to any gene: 5. The CDR3 sequence is 13 residues long. Partial CDR3 DNA: TGCAGTGTTAAGGGACAGGGCGGAAACACC. It specifies CSVKGQGGNT. The entire CDR3 reads CSVKGQGGNTIYF.

About this clone: The observed sequence ends 3 residues before the CDR3 terminus, with the missing tail filled in from the germline J gene. The chain carries TRBV6-1 and TRBJ2-3; 10 bases are shared with TRBD2. Per germline, CDR1 MNHNS and CDR2 SASEGT. V shed 1 base, J shed 0 bases, and the junction held 7 bases outside the gene matches. The CDR3 runs 18 residues. The DNA read from the CDR3 is TGTGCCAGCAGTGAAGTATTACTAGCGGGGCCTAGCACAGATACG. This translates into CASSEVLLAGPSTDT. The CDR3 in full is CASSEVLLAGPSTDTQYF.

Comment on this clone: The CDR3 end is not reached by the read, which stops 3 residues before it; the germline J gene fills it in. This chain uses TRBV7-2 with TRBJ1-2; D is unclear. The germline V gene encodes CDR1 SGHTA and CDR2 FQGNSA. This CDR3 comprises 14 residues. The CDR3 protein is CASSLAPSDYDYTF. The sequenced CDR3 bases are TGTGCCAGCAGCTTAGCGCCCAGCGACTACGAC.